This TCR beta chain was profiled in a study of Ad26.COV2.S vaccination and SARS-CoV-2 variants. Method: immunoSEQ multiplex PCR; TCRdb's copy keeps in-frame clones and lacks some. This sample has about 350,000 clones, with 75% to 90% found just once. Treatment meaning: roughly 18 received Ad26.COV2.S at low or high dose, single or two shots; about 5 received placebo; per-sample allocation not given. Collection of samples fell on day 63 after the first vaccine or placebo injection. The administered vaccine (an Ad26 vector) expressed Wuhan-strain SARS-CoV-2 spike. CDR1 is SGHTA and CDR2 is FQGTGA in the germline V gene. The CDR3 is 15 residues long. The junction had 6 bases not matched to a gene; V was cut back by 4 bases and J by 7 bases.

The genes are TRBV7-3 and TRBJ2-1, with TRBD2 matching over 11 bases. The sequenced sample was peripheral blood, obtained in a trial of Ad26.COV2.S vaccine versus placebo. The TCR originated in a person between 18 and 60 years old who received the Ad26.COV2.S COVID-19 vaccine or a placebo. In DNA form, the CDR3 reads TGTGCCAGCAGCTCGGAACTAGCGGGAGATAATGAGCAGTTCTTC. Translation: CASSSELAGDNEQFF.